This entry lists 24 T cell receptor beta chains sequenced from one sample in a study of blood T cell repertoires in COVID-19 (dated by TCRdb to the early 2020s). The library relied on the immunoSEQ multiplex PCR assay. Entries here come from immuneACCESS through TCRdb and include only in-frame sequences with V and J called. Some clones fail to appear in such tables; in the studies checked, an unresolved V gene covers under half of the shortfall, and the cause of the remainder is unknown. Counted in this sample were 40,000 to 50,000 clones; 70% to 90% of them appeared once. Of the sample, approximately 4.9% is held by the ten largest clones. Sequenced input: peripheral blood. Receptors were obtained from a human donor in a cohort sampled during active COVID-19.

The chain is built from TRBV5-4 and TRBJ2-1, with 10 bases aligning to TRBD2. Germline-derived CDR1 and CDR2 are SGHNT and YYREEE (reference sequence). The length of the CDR3 is 15 residues. Trimming removed 4 bases from V and 3 bases from J; junction bases left unmatched: 4. Here the CDR3 reads CASSIGLADYNEQFF. The CDR3 DNA follows: TGTGCCAGCAGCATTGGACTAGCGGACTACAATGAGCAGTTCTTC.

This chain joins TRBV28 and TRBJ1-4; D is perhaps TRBD1 (5 bases). The V and J ends lost 1 base and 2 bases respectively, with 23 bases between them. Germline lookup yields CDR1 MDHEN and CDR2 SYDVKM. The CDR3 is made up of 20 amino acids. CDR3 loop: CASSLYSWVVGDSTNEKLFF. The CDR3 coding sequence is TGTGCCAGCAGTTTATATTCCTGGGTAGTGGGGGACTCGACTAATGAAAAACTGTTTTTT. The full variable domain, completed using reference TRBV28 and TRBJ1-4, is DVKVTQSSRYLVKRTGEKVFLECVQDMDHENMFWYRQDPGLGLRLIYFSYDVKMKEKGDIPEGYSVSREKKERFSLILESASTNQTSMYLCASSLYSWVVGDSTNEKLFFGSGTQLSVL.

The chain carries TRBV11-3 and TRBJ2-5, with a tentative D call TRBD1 (5 bases). V was clipped by 5 bases and J by 4 bases, with 14 bases between them. The length of the CDR3 is 14 residues. Looked up from germline, CDR1 is SGHNT and CDR2 is YENEEA. The CDR3 DNA reads as TGTGCCAGCAGCGGCGGATCAAGGGGAGAGACCCAGTACTTC. Residues: CASSGGSRGETQYF.

The genes are TRBV7-8 and TRBJ2-7; 7 nucleotides agree with TRBD1. Germline loops: CDR1 SGHVS, CDR2 FQNEAQ. Germline trimming cut 5 bases from V and 3 bases from J; bases unmatched to any gene: 7. This CDR3 spans 14 amino acids. CDR3 in amino acids: CASSPRGQNYEQYF. The CDR3 coding sequence is TGTGCCAGCAGCCCACGGGGACAGAACTACGAGCAGTACTTC.

The J gene is TRBJ2-1, the V gene TRBV27; 7 nucleotides line up with TRBD1. The junction had 6 bases not matched to a gene; V was cut back by 7 bases and J by 0 bases. The CDR3 spans 15 residues. Germline loops: CDR1 MNHEY, CDR2 SMNVEV (reference sequence). CDR3 in DNA: TGTGCCAGCAACCGCAGGGGGAACTCCTACAATGAGCAGTTCTTC. This encodes CASNRRGNSYNEQFF.

The chain couples TRBV4-2 to TRBJ2-1, with D possibly being TRBD2 (6 bases). The germline CDR1 and CDR2 sequences are LGHNA and YNFKEQ. The CDR3 contains 16 residues. Between the trimmed V and J ends, which lost 2 bases and 7 bases, there was a span of 18 bases. The CDR3 nucleotides are TGTGCCAGCAGCCAAACCGGGACTGACTCCTTTAATGAGCAGTTCTTC. This gives the protein CASSQTGTDSFNEQFF.

The chain carries TRBV7-3 and TRBJ2-1; D unclear. V was pared by 2 bases and J by 5 bases, with 7 bases between. This CDR3 is 13 amino acids long. Germline V gives CDR1 SGHTA, CDR2 FQGTGA. The CDR3 coding sequence is TGTGCCAGCAGCTTAGCGAGGAACAATGAGCAGTTCTTC. Translating gives CASSLARNNEQFF.

As for this clone: The junction does not match germline at one end; this may be a read error. The V gene is TRBV18, the J gene TRBJ2-3, with 9 bases aligning to TRBD2. The CDR3 consists of 13 residues. Per germline, CDR1 KGHSH and CDR2 LQKENI. This chain's CDR3 is CASSPLAGDTQYF. Here the CDR3 DNA reads TGTGCCAGCTCGCCACTAGCGGGAGATACGCAGTATTTT.

V gene TRBV6-6 combines with J gene TRBJ2-4, with 8 bases lining up with TRBD1. This CDR3 comprises 17 residues. CDR1 and CDR2 from the germline V gene are MNHNY and SVGAGI (reference sequence). V dropped 5 bases and J dropped 4; count of bases not matched to a gene: 13. The CDR3: CASSPYPPGQGKNIQYF. CDR3 DNA sequence: TGTGCCAGCAGTCCTTATCCCCCCGGACAGGGTAAAAACATTCAGTACTTC.

The rearrangement uses TRBV5-1 and TRBJ1-2; D ambiguous. CDR3 length: 13 residues. V lost 4 bases and J lost 4, with 11 bases in between. Germline V gives CDR1 SGHRS, CDR2 YFSETQ. The CDR3 nucleotides are TGCGCCAGCAGCCCCGAGGAGGTCTATGGCTACACCTTC. This translates into CASSPEEVYGYTF.

This clone was recorded only once. The rearrangement uses TRBV7-9 and TRBJ1-5; D gene uncertain. V was clipped by 0 bases and J by 4 bases, with 7 bases between them. CDR1 SEHNR and CDR2 FQNEAQ come from the germline V gene (reference sequence). This CDR3 is 14 amino acids long. CDR3 nucleotide sequence: TGTGCCAGCAGCTTAGCGAGCGGGAATCAGCCCCAGCATTTT. Translating it yields CASSLASGNQPQHF.

The chain couples TRBV7-9 to TRBJ1-1; D gene uncertain. The V end was cut by 4 bases, the J end by 1 base, with 7 bases between. Germline V CDR1 and CDR2: SEHNR, FQNEAQ (reference sequence). The CDR3 is made up of 13 amino acids. DNA for the CDR3: TGTGCCAGCAGCTCTTCTCCGAACACTGAAGCTTTCTTT. Translation gives CASSSSPNTEAFF.

The J gene is TRBJ2-7, the V gene TRBV3-1 (or the pseudogene TRBV3-2), with TRBD2 identical over 8 bases. CDR1 is LGHDT, CDR2 YNNKEL, per germline (reference sequence). V shed 0 bases and J 7 bases; nucleotides not matched to a gene: 14. The CDR3 extends over 17 amino acids. The CDR3 sequence is CASSQEVRIAGPEEQYF. CDR3 coding DNA: TGTGCCAGCAGCCAAGAGGTTCGAATAGCGGGGCCCGAGGAGCAGTACTTC.

J is TRBJ2-1 and V is TRBV3-1 (or the pseudogene TRBV3-2), with TRBD2 identical over 9 bases. V shed 9 bases and J 5 bases; nucleotides not matched to a gene: 8. The CDR3 sequence is 14 residues long. Germline V gene sequence: CDR1 LGHDT, CDR2 YNNKEL (reference sequence). CDR3 DNA sequence: TGTGCCAGTTCCCTTAGCGGGAGCCACAATGAGCAGTTCTTC. Protein product: CASSLSGSHNEQFF.

The chain is built from TRBV30 and TRBJ1-5, with D uncertain. The V gene lost 3 bases and the J gene lost 1 base, with 7 bases spanning the gap. The CDR3 contains 13 residues. CDR1 GTSNPN and CDR2 SVGIG come from the germline V gene (reference sequence). CDR3 residues: CAWSGGSNQPQHF. CDR3 bases: TGTGCCTGGAGCGGCGGGAGCAATCAGCCCCAGCATTTT.

In this sample, this clone turned up a few times. CDR3 DNA: TGCGCCAGCAGCCTGTCTCTCCTGACAGGGCGTAATTCACCCCTCCACTTT. Encoded protein: CASSLSLLTGRNSPLHF. The chain carries TRBV4-1 and TRBJ1-6; 7 bases are shared with TRBD1. Per the germline V gene, CDR1 is MGHRA and CDR2 is YSYEKL. This CDR3 is 17 amino acids long. V lost 4 bases to trimming and J lost 6 bases; unmatched junction nucleotides: 12.

This clone showed up just once. This chain uses TRBV14 with TRBJ2-1; 9 bases fit TRBD2. The CDR3 length is 16 residues. The germline V gene encodes CDR1 SGHDN and CDR2 FVKESK. The V gene end was trimmed by 1 base and the J gene end by 2 bases; junction bases not matched to a gene: 3. CDR3 loop: CASSQGTSAAYNEQFF. The CDR3 DNA reads as TGTGCCAGCAGCCAAGGGACTAGCGCGGCCTACAATGAGCAGTTCTTC.

This sequence joins TRBV5-4 and TRBJ1-2; D is ambiguous. CDR1 and CDR2 from the germline V gene are SGHNT and YYREEE (reference sequence). This CDR3 has 15 residues. V dropped 0 bases and J dropped 4 bases, with 13 bases sitting between them. Written as DNA, the CDR3 is TGTGCCAGCAGCTTGGGGCGCAGAGGAACCTATGGCTACACCTTC. Amino acid sequence: CASSLGRRGTYGYTF.

V is TRBV6-6 and J is TRBJ2-5, with D possibly matching TRBD1 (6 bases). V shed 2 bases and J shed 2 bases, with 15 bases lying between them. The CDR3 covers 16 residues. From germline, CDR1 is MNHNY and CDR2 SVGAGI (reference sequence). The CDR3 protein is CASSYTKPTGQETQYF. The CDR3 nucleotides are TGTGCCAGCAGTTACACAAAACCGACAGGACAAGAGACCCAGTACTTC.

The chain recombines TRBV4-1 with TRBJ2-3; TRBD2 matches at 14 bases. This CDR3 is built from 17 residues. Germline-derived CDR1 and CDR2 are MGHRA and YSYEKL. V shed 4 bases, J shed 3 bases, and the junction held 6 bases outside the gene matches. CDR3 DNA: TGCGCCAGCAGCCGGGGACTAGCGGGAGTTTTAACAGATACGCAGTATTTT. Amino acid sequence: CASSRGLAGVLTDTQYF.

The gene calls are TRBV30 and TRBJ1-2; possibly TRBD1 for D (5 bases). CDR3 length equals 14 residues. CDR1 and CDR2 from the germline V gene are GTSNPN and SVGIG (reference sequence). V was clipped by 4 bases and J by 7 bases, with 19 bases between them. CDR3 region: CAWTSGTGDPGYTF. CDR3 sequence (DNA): TGTGCCTGGACTTCCGGTACGGGGGACCCTGGCTACACCTTC.

The V call is TRBV19, the J call TRBJ1-5, with D perhaps TRBD1 (6 bases). The CDR3 spans 17 residues. V was pared by 2 bases and J by 3 bases, with 17 bases between. Per germline, CDR1 LNHDA and CDR2 SQIVND (reference sequence). As DNA, the CDR3 is TGTGCCAGTAGTATATGGGGTACAGGGAATCTCAATCAGCCCCAGCATTTT. Amino acids: CASSIWGTGNLNQPQHF.

J is TRBJ2-7 and V is TRBV3-1 (or the pseudogene TRBV3-2), with D maybe TRBD1 (5 bases). CDR1 is LGHDT, CDR2 YNNKEL, per germline (reference sequence). The CDR3 loop spans 15 amino acids. V was trimmed by 1 base and J by 2 bases, leaving 12 bases between them. The CDR3 sequence: CASSQGWQGAYEQYF. The CDR3 region has the DNA TGTGCCAGCAGCCAAGGATGGCAAGGGGCCTACGAGCAGTACTTC.

The rearrangement joins TRBV10-3 to TRBJ1-1; D is ambiguous. The CDR3 loop spans 14 amino acids. CDR1 ENHRY and CDR2 SYGVKD come from the germline V gene. The ends were cut back, 6 bases at V and 1 base at J, with 12 bases in the middle. The CDR3 loop reads CAIRVEAGNTEAFF. CDR3 DNA sequence: TGTGCCATCAGGGTGGAGGCAGGGAACACTGAAGCTTTCTTT.